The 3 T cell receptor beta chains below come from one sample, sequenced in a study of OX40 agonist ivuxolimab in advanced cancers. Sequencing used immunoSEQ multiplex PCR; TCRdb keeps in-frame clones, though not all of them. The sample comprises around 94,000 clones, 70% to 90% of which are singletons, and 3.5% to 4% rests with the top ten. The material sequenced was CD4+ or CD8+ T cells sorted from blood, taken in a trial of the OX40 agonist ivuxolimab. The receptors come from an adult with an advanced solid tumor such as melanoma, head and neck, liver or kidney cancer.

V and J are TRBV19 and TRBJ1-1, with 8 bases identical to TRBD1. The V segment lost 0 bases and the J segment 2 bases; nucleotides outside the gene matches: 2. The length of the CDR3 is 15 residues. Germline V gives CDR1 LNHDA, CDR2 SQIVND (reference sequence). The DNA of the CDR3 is TGTGCCAGTAGTATAGACGACAGGGGAAACACTGAAGCTTTCTTT. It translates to CASSIDDRGNTEAFF.

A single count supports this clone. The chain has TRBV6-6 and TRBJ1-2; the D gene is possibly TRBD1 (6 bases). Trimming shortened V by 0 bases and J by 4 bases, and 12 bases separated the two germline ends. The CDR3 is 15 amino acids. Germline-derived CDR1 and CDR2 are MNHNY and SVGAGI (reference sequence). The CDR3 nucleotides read TGTGCCAGCAGTTACTCTCTACAGGGCTCCTATGGCTACACCTTC. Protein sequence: CASSYSLQGSYGYTF.

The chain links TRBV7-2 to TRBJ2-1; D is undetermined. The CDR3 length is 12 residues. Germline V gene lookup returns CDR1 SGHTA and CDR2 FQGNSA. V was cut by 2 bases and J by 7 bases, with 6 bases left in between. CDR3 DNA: TGTGCCAGCAGCTTAATAGTAAATGAGCAGTTCTTC. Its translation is CASSLIVNEQFF.